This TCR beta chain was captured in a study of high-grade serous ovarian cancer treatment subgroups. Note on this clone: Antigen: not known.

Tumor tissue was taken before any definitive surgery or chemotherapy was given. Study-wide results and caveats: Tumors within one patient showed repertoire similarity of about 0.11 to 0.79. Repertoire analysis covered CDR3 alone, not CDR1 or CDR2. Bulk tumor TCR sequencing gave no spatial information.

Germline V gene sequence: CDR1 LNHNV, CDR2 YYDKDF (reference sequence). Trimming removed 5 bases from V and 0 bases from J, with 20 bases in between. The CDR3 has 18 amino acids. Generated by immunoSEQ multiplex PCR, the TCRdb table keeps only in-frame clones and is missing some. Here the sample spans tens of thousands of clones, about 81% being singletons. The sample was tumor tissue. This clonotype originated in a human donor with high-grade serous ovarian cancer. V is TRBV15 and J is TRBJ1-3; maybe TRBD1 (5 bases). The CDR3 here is CATSGGVGKGISGNTIYF. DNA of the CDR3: TGTGCCACCAGCGGTGGCGTGGGGAAGGGGATCTCTGGAAACACCATATATTTT.